A selection of T cell receptor beta chains follows, all from one sample in a study of T cells after yellow fever vaccination. TCRdb independently ran MiXCR on the 5' RACE reads; one entry per CDR3 protein. The repertoire holds about 140,000 distinct CDR3 sequences, with less than 8.5% as singletons. The source material was CD4+ T cells sorted from PBMCs, sampled 10 days after the yellow fever booster vaccination. The receptors come from a man between 25 and 39 years old who received the YFV17D yellow fever vaccine. Both conserved end residues are part of each CDR3. The D gene is left open where the match is weak. Where a row states a size, it is once, few, many or the class of an expanded clone; other rows omit it.

>TRBJ2-1|many|TRBV7-2|TRBD2
TGTGCCAGCAGCCACCCAGGACTAGCGGGATACTTC
CASSHPGLAGYF
>TRBJ2-6|many|TRBV11-2|TRBD2
TGTGCCAGCAGCTCCCCGACTAGCGCCAGCTCTGGGGCCAACGTCCTGACTTTC
CASSSPTSASSGANVLTF
>TRBJ2-5|many|TRBV20-1|NA
TGCAGTGCTAGCCCCCTAGGGATGACTCGAGAGACCCAGTACTTC
CSASPLGMTRETQYF
>TRBJ2-1|many|TRBV25-1|TRBD2
TGTGCCAGCAGTGCATCGGGCGGGAGACCCAATGAGCAGTTCTTC
CASSASGGRPNEQFF
>TRBJ1-1|many|TRBV7-2|NA
TGTGCCAGCAGCTTAGACGGGACGGTGAACACTGAAGCTTTCTTT
CASSLDGTVNTEAFF
>TRBJ2-1|many|TRBV20-1|TRBD2
TGCAGTGCTCGGGGACTAGCGGAAAACTACAATGAGCAGTTCTTC
CSARGLAENYNEQFF
>TRBJ2-3|many|TRBV29-1|NA
TGCAGCGTTGGGCGGGATAGCACAGATACGCAGTATTTT
CSVGRDSTDTQYF
>TRBJ2-2|many|TRBV5-1|NA
TGCGCCAGCGACAAGGGAGGCGGGACCTCCGGGGAGCTGTTTTTT
CASDKGGGTSGELFF
>TRBJ2-1|many|TRBV20-1|NA
TGCAGTGCTAGAGGTCGGGACGGATCCTACAATGAGCAGTTCTTC
CSARGRDGSYNEQFF
>TRBJ2-2|many|TRBV28|NA
TGTGCCTCAAACCGGGGGACGAACACCGGGGAGCTGTTTTTT
CASNRGTNTGELFF
>TRBJ2-3|NA|TRBV28|NA
TGTGCCAGCAGTTTCAGTTCTGGGGTGACAGATACGCAGTATTTT
CASSFSSGVTDTQYF
>TRBJ2-7|many|TRBV18|NA
TGTGCCAGCTCACCACCGATGTTCACTTACGAGCAGTACTTC
CASSPPMFTYEQYF
>TRBJ2-2|few|TRBV5-5|TRBD2
TGTGCCAGCAACCAATTTAGCGGGTCGAACACCGGGGAGCTGTTTTTT
CASNQFSGSNTGELFF
>TRBJ2-3|many|TRBV12-3/TRBV12-4|NA
TGTGCCAGCAGTTTAACCAACAGGGTGGGGGGCACAGATACGCAGTATTTT
CASSLTNRVGGTDTQYF
>TRBJ2-1|NA|TRBV5-6|TRBD2
TGTGCCAGCAGCCGTACGATTAGCGGGGGCCACAATGAGCAGTTCTTC
CASSRTISGGHNEQFF
>TRBJ2-1|many|TRBV5-1|TRBD1
TGCGCCAGCAGCACTGACAGGGCAAATGAGCAGTTCTTC
CASSTDRANEQFF
>TRBJ2-1|many|TRBV2|TRBD2
TGTGCCAGCAGCATGACTAGCGGGAGGGCCAATGAGCAGTTCTTC
CASSMTSGRANEQFF
>TRBJ2-3|many|TRBV29-1|TRBD2
TGCAGCCCAACCTTGGCGGGAGGGACAGATACGCAGTATTTT
CSPTLAGGTDTQYF
>TRBJ2-7|many|TRBV2|TRBD1
TGTGCCAGCAACCGAGACAGGGAAGTTCCCTACGAGCAGTACTTC
CASNRDREVPYEQYF
>TRBJ1-1|NA|TRBV29-1|NA
TGCAGCAGCGGGGGTAATAGTGAAGCTTTCTTT
CSSGGNSEAFF
>TRBJ2-5|many|TRBV4-3|TRBD2
TGCGCCAGCAGCCAAAGCATTCTAGCGGGAGTCGGAGAGACCCAGTACTTC
CASSQSILAGVGETQYF
>TRBJ2-2|many|TRBV2|TRBD1
TGTGCCAGCAGTGAATTAGGGACAGGGACCGGGGAGCTGTTTTTT
CASSELGTGTGELFF
>TRBJ1-4|many|TRBV7-2|NA
TGTGCCAGCAGCTTACGGAACGAGGGGGAAAAACTGTTTTTT
CASSLRNEGEKLFF
>TRBJ2-1|many|TRBV5-1|TRBD2
TGCGCCAGCAGCCGCCGGGGGGGACTCCCTAACAATGAGCAGTTCTTC
CASSRRGGLPNNEQFF
>TRBJ2-1|many|TRBV5-6|NA
TGTGCCAGCAGTAATAGGTTGGATGAGCAGTTCTTC
CASSNRLDEQFF
>TRBJ1-2|many|TRBV7-9|NA
TGTGCCAGCAGCTTCGATAGACACTCTAACTATGGCTACACCTTC
CASSFDRHSNYGYTF
>TRBJ2-7|many|TRBV7-3|TRBD1
TGTGCCAGCAGCCCGACGGGACAGTCTTACGAGCAGTACTTC
CASSPTGQSYEQYF
>TRBJ1-4|many|TRBV7-2|NA
TGTGCCAGCAGTAAAACAGGGATCGGTGAAAAACTGTTTTTT
CASSKTGIGEKLFF
>TRBJ2-7|many|TRBV7-8|NA
TGTGCCAGCAGCCCGTTGGCCTACGAGCAGTACTTC
CASSPLAYEQYF
>TRBJ2-7|many|TRBV3-1|TRBD1
TGTGCCAGCAGCCGCCGGGACAGGGGCTGGGAGCAGTACTTC
CASSRRDRGWEQYF
>TRBJ2-3|many|TRBV5-6|NA
TGTGCCAGCAGCTTGGCTGTGGGCGGGAGCACAGATACGCAGTATTTT
CASSLAVGGSTDTQYF